The rows below give T cell receptor beta chains drawn from one sample of a study of blood T cell repertoires in COVID-19. Profiling relied on immunoSEQ multiplex PCR, and the TCRdb table lists in-frame clones only, not all of them. The data contain some 300,000 clones, 90% to 95% of them singletons. Sample: PBMCs or T cells enriched from blood (not recorded which). These receptors came from a woman between 25 and 40 years old who had been exposed to COVID-19. The CDR3 runs from the conserved cysteine through the conserved F or W. Each record gives: J gene, clone size, D gene, V gene, CDR3 length, CDR3 DNA, CDR3 protein. A D gene is named only where the DNA matches it firmly. A row's size may be missing; if present it is once, few, many or a size class.

>TRBJ2-5|-|TRBD2|TRBV3-1/TRBV3-2|14
TGTGCCAGCAGCCCTAGCGGGGGTGCAGAGACCCAGTACTTC
CASSPSGGAETQYF
>TRBJ2-3|once|TRBD1|TRBV24-1|15
TGTGCCACCAGTGACAGGACAGGGAGACTCGATACGCAGTATTTT
CATSDRTGRLDTQYF
>TRBJ1-5|-|-|TRBV6-5|15
TGTGCCAGCAGTTACTCGGTGCTAGGCAATCAGCCCCAGCATTTT
CASSYSVLGNQPQHF
>TRBJ2-7|-|-|TRBV4-1|14
TGCGCCAGCAGCCAAGAGCTACCGGGGGGCGCGCAGTACTTC
CASSQELPGGAQYF
>TRBJ1-1|-|-|TRBV19|14
TGTGCCACCCGATCGGGGGGAGCGAACACTGAAGCTTTCTTT
CATRSGGANTEAFF
>TRBJ2-3|-|TRBD1|TRBV19|16
TGTGCCAGTAGTTTCGGACAGGGGGTGCGCACAGATACGCAGTATTTT
CASSFGQGVRTDTQYF
>TRBJ2-5|-|-|TRBV5-1|16
TGCGCCAGCAGCTTGGGAGGCCCGAGAGCCATTCGGACCCAGTACTTC
CASSLGGPRAIRTQYF
>TRBJ2-5|-|TRBD1|TRBV15|14
TGTGCCACCAGCAGAAGGACAGGGATGGAGACCCAGTACTTC
CATSRRTGMETQYF
>TRBJ1-3|-|TRBD1|TRBV4-1|20
TGCGCCAGCAGCCAAGCGACGACCGGGACAGGGGGCGCATCGGGAAACACCATATATTTT
CASSQATTGTGGASGNTIYF
>TRBJ1-1|-|-|TRBV21-1|16
TGTGCCAGCAGCCAGGGACAGGGAAGAGCGAACACTGAAGCTTTCTTT
CASSQGQGRANTEAFF
>TRBJ1-1|-|-|TRBV7-9|14
TGTGCCAGCAGCTTCCTACAGAGGAACACTGAAGCTTTCTTT
CASSFLQRNTEAFF
>TRBJ2-7|-|-|TRBV10-3|16
TGTGCCATCAGACCTGTCGGGACTGGCACTTCCTACGAGCAGTACTTC
CAIRPVGTGTSYEQYF
>TRBJ1-1|many|-|TRBV12-3/TRBV12-4|13
TGTGCCAGCAGTTGGAGTGTGGACACTGAAGCTTTCTTT
CASSWSVDTEAFF
>TRBJ1-5|-|-|TRBV18|14
TGTGCCAGCTCACTAGGACACACCAATCAGCCCCAGCATTTT
CASSLGHTNQPQHF
>TRBJ1-1|-|TRBD1|TRBV10-3|16
TGTGCCATCAGTGCGCTCGGACAGGGCGGCGGCACTGAAGCTTTCTTT
CAISALGQGGGTEAFF
>TRBJ1-2|-|TRBD1|TRBV19|13
TGTGCCAGTAGTATTCAGGGGGCGCGCGGCTACACCTTC
CASSIQGARGYTF
>TRBJ2-7|-|TRBD1|TRBV6-5|15
TGTGCCAGCAGACCACAGGGGGTCTCTTCCTACGAGCAGTACTTC
CASRPQGVSSYEQYF
>TRBJ1-1|once|-|TRBV29-1|14
TGCAGCGTTGAAGAGCCCACCGACTACACTGAAGCTTTCTTT
CSVEEPTDYTEAFF
>TRBJ2-5|-|TRBD1|TRBV6-5|14
TGTGCCAGCAGGCCTTGGGGGACAGGGGAGACCCAGTACTTC
CASRPWGTGETQYF
>TRBJ1-2|few|TRBD1|TRBV5-1|16
TGCGCCAGCAGCCCGACTTTAGGACAGGCAAGAACTGGCTACACCTTC
CASSPTLGQARTGYTF
>TRBJ2-3|-|TRBD2|TRBV13|17
TGTGCCAGCAGCTCCGAATCGACTAGCGGTATCACAGATACGCAGTATTTT
CASSSESTSGITDTQYF
>TRBJ2-5|-|-|TRBV28|13
TGTGCCAGCTCAGACTTTAACCAAGAGACCCAGTACTTC
CASSDFNQETQYF